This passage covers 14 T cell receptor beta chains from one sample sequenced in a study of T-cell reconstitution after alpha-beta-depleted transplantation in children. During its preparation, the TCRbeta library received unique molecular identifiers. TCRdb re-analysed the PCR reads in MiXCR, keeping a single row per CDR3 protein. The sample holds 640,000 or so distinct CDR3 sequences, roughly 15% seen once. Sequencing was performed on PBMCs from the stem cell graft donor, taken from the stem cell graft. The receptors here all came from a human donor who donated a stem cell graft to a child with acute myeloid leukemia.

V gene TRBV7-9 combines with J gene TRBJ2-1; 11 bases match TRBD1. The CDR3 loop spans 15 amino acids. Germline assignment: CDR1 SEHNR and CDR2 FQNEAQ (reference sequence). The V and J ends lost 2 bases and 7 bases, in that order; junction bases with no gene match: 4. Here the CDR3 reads CASSLYGQGANEQFF. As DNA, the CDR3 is TGTGCCAGCAGCTTATACGGACAGGGGGCAAATGAGCAGTTCTTC.

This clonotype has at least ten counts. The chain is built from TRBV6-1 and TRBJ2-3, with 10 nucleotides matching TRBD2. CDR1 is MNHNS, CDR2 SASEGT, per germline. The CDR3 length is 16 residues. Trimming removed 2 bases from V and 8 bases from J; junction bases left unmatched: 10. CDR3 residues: CASSESGTSAWGTQYF. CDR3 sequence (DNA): TGTGCCAGCAGTGAATCGGGGACTAGCGCCTGGGGTACGCAGTATTTT.

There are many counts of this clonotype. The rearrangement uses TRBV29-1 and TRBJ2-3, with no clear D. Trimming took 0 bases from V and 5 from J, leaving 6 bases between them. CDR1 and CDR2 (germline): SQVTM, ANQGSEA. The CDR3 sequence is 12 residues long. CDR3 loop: CSVEDSGDTQYF. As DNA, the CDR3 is TGCAGCGTTGAAGACAGTGGAGATACGCAGTATTTT.

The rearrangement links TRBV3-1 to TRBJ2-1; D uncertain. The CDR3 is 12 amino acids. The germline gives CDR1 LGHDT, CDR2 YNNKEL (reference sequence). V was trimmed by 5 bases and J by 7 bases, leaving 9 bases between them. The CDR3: CASSYRINEQFF. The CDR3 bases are TGTGCCAGCAGCTACCGAATAAATGAGCAGTTCTTC.

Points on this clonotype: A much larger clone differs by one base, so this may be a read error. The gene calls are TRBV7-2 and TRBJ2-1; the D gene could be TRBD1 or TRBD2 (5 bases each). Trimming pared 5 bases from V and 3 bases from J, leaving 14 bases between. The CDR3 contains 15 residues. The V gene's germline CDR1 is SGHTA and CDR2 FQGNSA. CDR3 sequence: CASSRDVSFYNEQFF. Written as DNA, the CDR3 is TGTGCCAGCAGCCGGGACGTTAGCTTCTACAATGAGCAGTTCTTC. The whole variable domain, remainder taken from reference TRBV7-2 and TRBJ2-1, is GAGVSQSPSNKVTEKGKDVELRCDPISGHTALYWYRQSLGQGLEFLIYFQGNSAPDKSGLPSDRFSAERTGGSVSTLTIQRTQQEDSAVYLCASSRDVSFYNEQFFGPGTRLTVL.

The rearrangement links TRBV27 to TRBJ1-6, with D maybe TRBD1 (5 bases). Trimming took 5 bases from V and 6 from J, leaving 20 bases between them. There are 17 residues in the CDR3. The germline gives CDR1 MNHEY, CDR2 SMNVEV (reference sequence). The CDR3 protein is CASSPLGTPGGNSPLHF. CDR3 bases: TGTGCCAGCAGTCCCCTCGGGACTCCCGGGGGTAATTCACCCCTCCACTTT.

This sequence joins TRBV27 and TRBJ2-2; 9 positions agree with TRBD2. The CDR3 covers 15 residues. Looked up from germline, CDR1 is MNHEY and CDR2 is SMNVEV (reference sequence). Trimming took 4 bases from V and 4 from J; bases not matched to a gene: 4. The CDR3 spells CASSYVRGGTGELFF. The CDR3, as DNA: TGTGCCAGCAGTTACGTGCGGGGGGGCACCGGGGAGCTGTTTTTT.

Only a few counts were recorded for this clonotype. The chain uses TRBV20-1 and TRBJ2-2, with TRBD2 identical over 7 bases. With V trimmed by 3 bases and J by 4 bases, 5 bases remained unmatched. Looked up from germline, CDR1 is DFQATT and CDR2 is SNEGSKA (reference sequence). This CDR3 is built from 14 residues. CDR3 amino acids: CSARGGKPTGELFF. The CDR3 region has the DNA TGCAGTGCTAGGGGGGGGAAACCCACCGGGGAGCTGTTTTTT.

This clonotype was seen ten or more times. The CDR3 nucleotides are TGTGCCATCAGTGCGCTGGGGTCCCGGTACGAGCAGTACTTC. It codes for CAISALGSRYEQYF. The chain recombines TRBV10-3 with TRBJ2-7; no firm D call. Trimming pared 4 bases from V and 4 bases from J, leaving 14 bases between. The CDR3 contains 14 residues. Germline-derived CDR1 and CDR2 are ENHRY and SYGVKD.

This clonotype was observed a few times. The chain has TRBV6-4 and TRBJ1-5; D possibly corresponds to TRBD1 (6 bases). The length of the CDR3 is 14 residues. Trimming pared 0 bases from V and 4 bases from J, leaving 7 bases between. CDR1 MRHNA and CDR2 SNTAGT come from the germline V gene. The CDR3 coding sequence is TGTGCCAGCAGTGACTCGGACAGAAATCAGCCCCAGCATTTT. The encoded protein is CASSDSDRNQPQHF.

CDR3 DNA: TGCGCCAGCAGCCTCTCGACGGGGGTGTACACTGAAGCTTTCTTT. Its translation: CASSLSTGVYTEAFF. This rearrangement joins TRBV5-1 to TRBJ1-1; D perhaps matches TRBD1 (5 bases). The CDR3 is 15 residues long. Germline CDR1 and CDR2: SGHRS and YFSETQ. With 4 bases removed from V and 3 bases from J, the gap between germline ends came to 16 bases.

The CDR3 here is CASGSPINTEAFF. The CDR3 DNA sequence: TGTGCCAGCGGGAGTCCAATAAACACTGAAGCTTTCTTT. The chain is built from TRBV12-3 or TRBV12-4 and TRBJ1-1, with D unclear. CDR3 size: 13 residues. The V and J ends lost 8 bases and 2 bases respectively, with 12 bases between them.

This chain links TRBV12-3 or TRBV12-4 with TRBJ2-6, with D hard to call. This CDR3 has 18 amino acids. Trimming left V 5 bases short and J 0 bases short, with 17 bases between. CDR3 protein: CASSRGRTASSGANVLTF. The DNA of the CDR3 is TGTGCCAGCAGTCGAGGACGGACGGCCTCCTCTGGGGCCAACGTCCTGACTTTC.

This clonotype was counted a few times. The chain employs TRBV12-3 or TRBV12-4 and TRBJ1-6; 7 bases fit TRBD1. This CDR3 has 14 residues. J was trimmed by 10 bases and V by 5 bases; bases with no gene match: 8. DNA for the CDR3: TGTGCCAGCAGTCCGCGACAGGGAAACTCACCCCTCCACTTT. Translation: CASSPRQGNSPLHF.